This T cell receptor (beta chain) came from a study of T cells in Graves' hyperthyroidism and ophthalmopathy. Amplified TCR beta CDR3 regions came from RNA transcripts. The TCR CDR3 first-round RT-PCR relied on the HTBI primer set. TCRdb re-called the multiplex PCR reads through MiXCR, storing one row per CDR3 protein. In the table there are fewer than 350,000 distinct CDR3 sequences, roughly 18% of which are singletons. The CDR3 is 16 residues long. V lost 11 bases, J lost 5 bases, and 27 bases lay in between. CDR1 is ENHRY and CDR2 is SYGVKD in the germline V gene. The clonotype originates from a woman in her 50s with Graves' hyperthyroidism. Sequencing was carried out using blood. The chain has TRBV10-3 and TRBJ2-5, with D possibly called TRBD1 or TRBD2 (5 bases each). The CDR3 sequence: CAAKGGQGGGMETQYF. CDR3 DNA sequence: TGTGCCGCTAAGGGTGGGCAGGGCGGAGGTATGGAGACCCAGTACTTC.